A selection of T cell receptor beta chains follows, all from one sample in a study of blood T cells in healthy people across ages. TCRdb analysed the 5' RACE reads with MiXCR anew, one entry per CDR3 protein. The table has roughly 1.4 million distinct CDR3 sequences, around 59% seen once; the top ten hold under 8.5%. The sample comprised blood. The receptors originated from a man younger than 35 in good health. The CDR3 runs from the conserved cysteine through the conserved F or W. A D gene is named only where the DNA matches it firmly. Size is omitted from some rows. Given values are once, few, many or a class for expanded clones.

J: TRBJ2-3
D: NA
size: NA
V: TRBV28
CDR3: CASRETGYTDTQYF
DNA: TGTGCCAGCAGGGAAACAGGGTACACAGATACGCAGTATTTT

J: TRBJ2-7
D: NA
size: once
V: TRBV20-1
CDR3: CSARVSSGNYEQYF
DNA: TGCAGTGCTAGAGTATCCAGCGGAAACTACGAGCAGTACTTC

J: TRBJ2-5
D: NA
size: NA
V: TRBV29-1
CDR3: CSVGVPFREKKETQYF
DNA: TGCAGCGTTGGGGTGCCGTTCAGGGAGAAAAAAGAGACCCAGTACTTC

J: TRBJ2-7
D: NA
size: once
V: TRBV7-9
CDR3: CASSPPANNYEQYF
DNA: TGTGCCAGCAGCCCCCCAGCCAATAACTACGAGCAGTACTTC

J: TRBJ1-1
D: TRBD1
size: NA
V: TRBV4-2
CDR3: CASSQQTGSTEAFF
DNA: TGTGCCAGCAGCCAGCAGACAGGGAGCACTGAAGCTTTCTTT

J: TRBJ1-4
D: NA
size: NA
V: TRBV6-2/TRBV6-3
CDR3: CASLGINEKLFF
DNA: TGTGCCAGCTTGGGGATCAATGAAAAACTGTTTTTT

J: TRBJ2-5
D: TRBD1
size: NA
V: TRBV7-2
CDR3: CASSIRTGETQYF
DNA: TGTGCCAGCAGCATCCGGACAGGGGAGACCCAGTACTTC

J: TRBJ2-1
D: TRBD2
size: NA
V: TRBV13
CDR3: CASSRNPSGRSSYNEQFF
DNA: TGTGCCAGCAGCCGAAATCCTAGCGGGAGAAGTTCCTACAATGAGCAGTTCTTC

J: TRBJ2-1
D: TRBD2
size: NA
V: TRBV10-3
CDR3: CAISGPGERGSHEQFF
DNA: TGTGCCATCAGTGGACCTGGGGAGCGGGGGTCCCATGAGCAGTTCTTC

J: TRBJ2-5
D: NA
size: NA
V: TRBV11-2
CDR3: CASSLAWVGQETQYF
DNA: TGTGCCAGCAGCTTAGCGTGGGTAGGGCAAGAGACCCAGTACTTC

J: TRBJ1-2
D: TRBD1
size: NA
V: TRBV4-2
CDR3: CASSQEGEGAYGYTF
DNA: TGTGCCAGCAGCCAAGAGGGGGAGGGGGCCTATGGCTACACCTTC

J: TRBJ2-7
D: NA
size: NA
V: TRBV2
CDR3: CASSGGTRQYF
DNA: TGTGCCAGCAGTGGGGGGACTCGGCAGTACTTC

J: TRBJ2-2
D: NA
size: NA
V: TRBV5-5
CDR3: CASSPIYRVFGTGELFF
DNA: TGTGCCAGCAGTCCAATTTACAGGGTTTTCGGCACCGGGGAGCTGTTTTTT

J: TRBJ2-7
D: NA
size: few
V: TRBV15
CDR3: CATSRDNGNYEQYF
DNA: TGTGCCACCAGCAGAGATAACGGGAACTACGAGCAGTACTTC

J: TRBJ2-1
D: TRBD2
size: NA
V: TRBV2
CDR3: CASSEEASGSYEQFF
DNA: TGTGCCAGCAGTGAGGAGGCTAGCGGGAGCTATGAGCAGTTCTTC

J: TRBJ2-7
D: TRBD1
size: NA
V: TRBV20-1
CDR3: CSATGTGDYEQYF
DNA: TGCAGTGCTACCGGGACAGGAGACTACGAGCAGTACTTC

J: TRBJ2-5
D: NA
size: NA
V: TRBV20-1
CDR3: CSARDGRYQETQYF
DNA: TGCAGTGCTAGAGATGGGAGGTACCAAGAGACCCAGTACTTC

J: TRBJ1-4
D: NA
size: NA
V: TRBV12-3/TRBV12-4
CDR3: CASKSRFTNEKLFF
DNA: TGTGCCAGCAAAAGTCGGTTTACTAATGAAAAACTGTTTTTT

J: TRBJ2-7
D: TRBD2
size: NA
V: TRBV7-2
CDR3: CASSPRREYNEQYF
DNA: TGTGCCAGCAGCCCACGGCGGGAGTACAATGAGCAGTACTTC

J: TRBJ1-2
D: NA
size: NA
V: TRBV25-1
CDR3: CASSAPLRGGGYTF
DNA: TGTGCCAGCAGCGCGCCCCTCCGAGGGGGAGGCTACACCTTC

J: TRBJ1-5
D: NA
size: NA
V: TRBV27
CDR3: CASSQTWQAYQPQHF
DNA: TGTGCCAGCAGCCAAACCTGGCAAGCTTATCAGCCCCAGCATTTT

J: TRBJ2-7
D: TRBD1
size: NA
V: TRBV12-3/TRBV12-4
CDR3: CASSLPGTGDPYEQYF
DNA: TGTGCCAGCAGTTTACCCGGGACAGGGGACCCCTACGAGCAGTACTTC

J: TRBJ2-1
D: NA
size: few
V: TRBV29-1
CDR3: CSVELVVVQSYNEQFF
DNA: TGCAGCGTTGAACTCGTGGTAGTGCAGTCTTACAATGAGCAGTTCTTC

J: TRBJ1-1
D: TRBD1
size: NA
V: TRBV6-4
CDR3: CASSRTGETEAFF
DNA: TGTGCCAGCAGTCGGACAGGGGAAACTGAAGCTTTCTTT

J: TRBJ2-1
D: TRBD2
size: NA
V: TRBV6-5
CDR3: CASSRGGTSYNEQFF
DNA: TGTGCCAGCAGTCGCGGGGGAACCTCCTACAATGAGCAGTTCTTC

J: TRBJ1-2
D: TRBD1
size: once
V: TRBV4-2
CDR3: CASSQGWDRVSGYTF
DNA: TGTGCCAGCAGCCAAGGCTGGGACAGGGTCTCCGGCTACACCTTC

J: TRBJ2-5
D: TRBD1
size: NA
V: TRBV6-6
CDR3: CASTTGAGETQYF
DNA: TGTGCCAGCACCACAGGGGCCGGGGAGACCCAGTACTTC

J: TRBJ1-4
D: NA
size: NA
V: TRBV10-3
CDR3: CAISGGFWEKLFF
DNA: TGTGCCATCAGTGGGGGGTTTTGGGAAAAACTGTTTTTT

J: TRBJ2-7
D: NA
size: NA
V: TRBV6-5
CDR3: CASSYPPGEQYF
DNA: TGTGCCAGCAGTTATCCGCCGGGAGAGCAGTACTTC

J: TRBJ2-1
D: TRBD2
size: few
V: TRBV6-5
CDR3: CASSTPGGISDEQFF
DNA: TGTGCCAGCAGTACGCCGGGGGGGATATCTGATGAGCAGTTCTTC

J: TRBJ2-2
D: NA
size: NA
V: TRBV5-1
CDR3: CASSLESANTGELFF
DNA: TGCGCCAGCAGCTTGGAGTCAGCTAACACCGGGGAGCTGTTTTTT

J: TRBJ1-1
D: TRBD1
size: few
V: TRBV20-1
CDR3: CSAVQGAWEAFF
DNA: TGCAGTGCAGTCCAGGGGGCCTGGGAAGCTTTCTTT

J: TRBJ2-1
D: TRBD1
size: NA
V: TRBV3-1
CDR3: CASSQRTGGNNEQFF
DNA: TGTGCCAGCAGCCAACGGACAGGGGGCAACAATGAGCAGTTCTTC

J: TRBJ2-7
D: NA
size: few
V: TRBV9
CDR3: CASSANEVQYF
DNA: TGTGCCAGCAGCGCTAATGAGGTGCAGTACTTC

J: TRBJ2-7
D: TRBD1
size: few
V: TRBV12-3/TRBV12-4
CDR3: CASSPLGTGYEQYF
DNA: TGTGCCAGCAGCCCCCTCGGGACAGGGTACGAGCAGTACTTC

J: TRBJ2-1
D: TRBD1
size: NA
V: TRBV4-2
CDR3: CASSQGVLTGQGQEQFF
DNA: TGTGCCAGCAGCCAAGGCGTCCTAACGGGACAGGGACAGGAGCAGTTCTTC

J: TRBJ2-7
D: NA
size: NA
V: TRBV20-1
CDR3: CSVTGAPYEQYF
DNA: TGCAGTGTAACGGGGGCCCCATACGAGCAGTACTTC

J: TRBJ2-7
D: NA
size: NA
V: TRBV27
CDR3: CASSLSGVHYEQYF
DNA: TGTGCCAGCAGTTTATCTGGAGTGCACTACGAGCAGTACTTC

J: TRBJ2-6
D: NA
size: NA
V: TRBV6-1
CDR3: CASSLMQGGTGANVLTF
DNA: TGTGCCAGCAGCCTAATGCAAGGGGGTACTGGGGCCAACGTCCTGACTTTC

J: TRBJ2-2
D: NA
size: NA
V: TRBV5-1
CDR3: CASTWLAPGELFF
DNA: TGCGCCAGTACCTGGCTAGCGCCCGGGGAGCTGTTTTTT

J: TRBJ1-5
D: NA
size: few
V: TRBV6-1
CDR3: CASRGKWQGNQPQHF
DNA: TGTGCCAGCAGGGGAAAATGGCAGGGAAATCAGCCCCAGCATTTT

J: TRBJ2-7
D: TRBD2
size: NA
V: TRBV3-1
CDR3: CASSQDRMGLAGVSREQYF
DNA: TGTGCCAGCAGCCAAGATCGTATGGGGCTAGCGGGAGTCTCGAGGGAGCAGTACTTC

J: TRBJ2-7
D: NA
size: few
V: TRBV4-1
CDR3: CASSQDPGGFEQYF
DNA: TGCGCCAGCAGCCAAGATCCCGGCGGTTTCGAGCAGTACTTC

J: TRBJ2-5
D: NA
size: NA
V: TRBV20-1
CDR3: CSAPTGTPAGTQYF
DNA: TGCAGTGCCCCAACAGGGACCCCGGCCGGGACCCAGTACTTC

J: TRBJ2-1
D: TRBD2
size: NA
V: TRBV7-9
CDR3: CASSPLAVSYNEQFF
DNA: TGTGCCAGCAGCCCACTAGCGGTATCCTACAATGAGCAGTTCTTC

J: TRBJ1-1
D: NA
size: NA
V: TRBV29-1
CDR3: CSALDISTEAFF
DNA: TGCAGCGCACTTGACATTTCCACTGAAGCTTTCTTT

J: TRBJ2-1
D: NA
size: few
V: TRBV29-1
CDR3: CSVEGGQGGSYNEQFF
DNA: TGCAGCGTTGAAGGAGGCCAGGGCGGTTCCTACAATGAGCAGTTCTTC

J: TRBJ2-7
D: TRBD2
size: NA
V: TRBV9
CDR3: CASSVLAGAGEQYF
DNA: TGTGCCAGCAGCGTTCTAGCGGGAGCTGGCGAGCAGTACTTC

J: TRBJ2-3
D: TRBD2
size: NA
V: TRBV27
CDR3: CASSLLAGPSTDTQYF
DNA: TGTGCCAGCAGTTTACTAGCGGGGCCTAGCACAGATACGCAGTATTTT

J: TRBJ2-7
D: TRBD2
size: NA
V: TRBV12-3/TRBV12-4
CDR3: CAGSSALHQGTSEYEQYF
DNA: TGTGCCGGCAGTTCAGCCCTTCACCAAGGGACTAGCGAATACGAGCAGTACTTC

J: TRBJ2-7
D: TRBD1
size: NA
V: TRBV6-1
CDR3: CASRDGTGSYEQYF
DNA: TGTGCCAGCAGAGATGGGACAGGTTCCTACGAGCAGTACTTC

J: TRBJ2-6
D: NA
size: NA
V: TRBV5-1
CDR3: CASSLVSGSSGTNVLTF
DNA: TGCGCCAGCAGCTTGGTTAGCGGAAGCTCTGGGACCAACGTCCTGACTTTC

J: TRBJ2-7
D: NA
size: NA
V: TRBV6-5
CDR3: CASRSRGGVSEQYF
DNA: TGTGCCAGCAGATCCCGAGGGGGGGTCAGCGAGCAGTACTTC

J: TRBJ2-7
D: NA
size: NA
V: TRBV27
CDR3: CASSFSGNEQYF
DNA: TGTGCCAGCAGTTTCTCTGGGAATGAGCAGTACTTC

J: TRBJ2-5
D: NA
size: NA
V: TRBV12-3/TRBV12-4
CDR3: CASSCQGSETQYF
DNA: TGTGCCAGCAGTTGTCAGGGGAGTGAGACCCAGTACTTC

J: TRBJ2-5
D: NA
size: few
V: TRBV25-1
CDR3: CASSDNSQETQYF
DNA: TGTGCCAGCAGTGACAACAGCCAAGAGACCCAGTACTTC

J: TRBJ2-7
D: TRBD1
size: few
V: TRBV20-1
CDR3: CSARVARDRGFYEQYF
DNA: TGCAGTGCTAGAGTGGCGCGAGACAGGGGGTTCTACGAGCAGTACTTC

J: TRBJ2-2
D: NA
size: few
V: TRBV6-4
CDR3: CASSLEAINTGELFF
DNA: TGTGCCAGTTCCCTCGAGGCTATAAACACCGGGGAGCTGTTTTTT

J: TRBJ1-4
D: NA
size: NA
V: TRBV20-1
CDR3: CSASRADGGTNEKLFF
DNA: TGCAGTGCTAGCCGCGCTGACGGAGGTACTAATGAAAAACTGTTTTTT

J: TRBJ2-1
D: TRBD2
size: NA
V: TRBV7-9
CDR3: CASSSPGDYNNEQFF
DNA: TGTGCCAGCAGCTCGCCGGGGGACTATAACAATGAGCAGTTCTTC